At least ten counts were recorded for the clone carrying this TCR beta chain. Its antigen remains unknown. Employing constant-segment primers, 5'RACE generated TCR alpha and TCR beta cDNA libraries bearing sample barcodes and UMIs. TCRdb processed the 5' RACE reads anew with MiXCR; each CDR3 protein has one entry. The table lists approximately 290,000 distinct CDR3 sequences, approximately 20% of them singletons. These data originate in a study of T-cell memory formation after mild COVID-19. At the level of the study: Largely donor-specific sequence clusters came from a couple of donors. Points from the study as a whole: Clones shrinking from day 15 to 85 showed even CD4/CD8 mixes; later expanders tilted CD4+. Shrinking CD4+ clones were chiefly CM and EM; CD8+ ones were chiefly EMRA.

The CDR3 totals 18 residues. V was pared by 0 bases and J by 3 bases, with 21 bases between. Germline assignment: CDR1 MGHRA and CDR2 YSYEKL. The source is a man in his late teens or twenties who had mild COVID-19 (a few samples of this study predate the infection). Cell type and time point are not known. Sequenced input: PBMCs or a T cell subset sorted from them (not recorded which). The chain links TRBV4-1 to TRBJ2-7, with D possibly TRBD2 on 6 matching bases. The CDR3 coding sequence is TGCGCCAGCAGCCAAGATAGGAGAATGTCTAGCGCGAACTACGAGCAGTACTTC. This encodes CASSQDRRMSSANYEQYF.